What follows are 20 T cell receptor beta chains derived from one specimen sequenced in a study of blood T cell repertoires in COVID-19. Profiling relied on immunoSEQ multiplex PCR, and the TCRdb table lists in-frame clones only, not all of them. The sample contains around 200,000 clones, 80% of which appear only once. What was sequenced was PBMCs or T cells enriched from blood (not recorded which). Receptors were obtained from a woman aged 40 to 50 with acute COVID-19.

The chain recombines TRBV9 with TRBJ1-1, with a possible D match to TRBD1 (6 bases). V was cut by 1 base and J by 2 bases, with 9 bases left in between. The CDR3 has 14 residues. Germline V CDR1 and CDR2: SGDLS, YYNGEE. The CDR3 bases are TGTGCCAGCAGCGTACCGACAGGAAACACTGAAGCTTTCTTT. This gives the protein CASSVPTGNTEAFF.

The chain joins TRBV4-3 to TRBJ1-4; weak D call: TRBD1 (6 bases). Germline CDR1 is LGHNA and CDR2 is YSLEER. The CDR3 sequence is 15 residues long. Trimming took 0 bases from V and 5 from J, leaving 10 bases between them. In DNA form, the CDR3 reads TGCGCCAGCAGCCAAGAGGGGCAGGGGAATGAAAAACTGTTTTTT. It specifies CASSQEGQGNEKLFF.

The V and J genes are TRBV2 and TRBJ2-4; TRBD2 matches at 14 bases. Germline CDR1 SNHLY, CDR2 FYNNEI. V gave up 0 bases and J gave up 0 bases; unmatched junction bases: 7. The CDR3 is 20 amino acids. This CDR3 reads CASSEAVPGLAGAAKNIQYF. In DNA, the CDR3 is TGTGCCAGCAGTGAAGCCGTCCCGGGACTAGCGGGAGCAGCCAAAAACATTCAGTACTTC.

The chain links TRBV9 to TRBJ2-5; D is undetermined. The CDR3 length is 14 residues. Trimming left V 4 bases short and J 1 base short, with 11 bases between. From germline, CDR1 is SGDLS and CDR2 YYNGEE. Here the CDR3 DNA reads TGTGCCAGCAGCCCAAATCCGGGCCAAGAGACCCAGTACTTC. This sequence encodes CASSPNPGQETQYF.

This clone has just one count. The chain is built from TRBV4-2 and TRBJ1-2; TRBD1 agrees at 9 bases. The germline gives CDR1 LGHNA, CDR2 YNFKEQ. The V gene end was trimmed by 0 bases and the J gene end by 8 bases; junction bases not matched to a gene: 7. CDR3 length equals 15 residues. CDR3 in DNA: TGTGCCAGCAGCCAAGATCAACAGGGGGCGGGGGGCTACACCTTC. It is translated as CASSQDQQGAGGYTF.

The chain recombines TRBV24-1 with TRBJ2-5, with 7 bases that match TRBD1. V lost 0 bases to trimming and J lost 7 bases; unmatched junction nucleotides: 13. Germline CDR1 is KGHDR and CDR2 is SFDVKD. There are 17 residues in the CDR3. The chain's CDR3 is CATSDLQQGVVVATQYF. In DNA, the CDR3 is TGTGCCACCAGTGATTTGCAGCAGGGGGTGGTAGTGGCGACCCAGTACTTC.

The CDR3: CASSAGVNTEAFF. Written as DNA, the CDR3 is TGCGCCAGCAGTGCAGGGGTGAACACTGAAGCTTTCTTT. V and J are TRBV10-1 and TRBJ1-1, with D possibly matching TRBD1 (6 bases). Trimming took 4 bases from V and 0 from J, leaving 6 bases between them. From germline, CDR1 is WNHNN and CDR2 SYGVQD (reference sequence). The CDR3 has 13 residues.

About this clone: A read error may account for a junction end that differs from germline. This sequence joins TRBV28 and TRBJ2-7, with a weak D call TRBD2 (6 bases). CDR3 length equals 11 residues. The V gene's germline CDR1 is MDHEN and CDR2 SYDVKM. CDR3 sequence: CASSLATGVFF. The CDR3 DNA reads as TGTGCCAGCAGTTTGGCCACGGGGGTTTTCTTC. Based on the CDR3 plus reference TRBV28 and TRBJ2-7, the full variable domain is DVKVTQSSRYLVKRTGEKVFLECVQDMDHENMFWYRQDPGLGLRLIYFSYDVKMKEKGDIPEGYSVSREKKERFSLILESASTNQTSMYLCASSLATGVFFGPGTRLTVT.

This rearrangement joins TRBV29-1 to TRBJ1-3, with TRBD1 as a possible D gene (6 bases). Germline V gene data show CDR1 as SQVTM and CDR2 as ANQGSEA. The CDR3 is 12 residues long. Between the trimmed V and J ends, which lost 7 bases and 2 bases, there was a span of 9 bases. The CDR3, as DNA: TGCAGCGCCACAGGGACTGGAAACACCATATATTTT. It encodes CSATGTGNTIYF.

The CDR3 sequence: CASSLFRSTDTQYF. In nucleotides, the CDR3 is TGTGCCAGCAGCTTATTTCGGAGCACAGATACGCAGTATTTT. V gene TRBV11-2 combines with J gene TRBJ2-3; D is ambiguous. V shed 2 bases and J shed 0 bases, with 6 bases lying between them. CDR1 and CDR2 from the germline V gene are SGHAT and FQNNGV. The CDR3 covers 14 residues.

CDR3 in amino acids: CASIRGKAIDEKLFF. The CDR3 DNA sequence: TGTGCCAGCATAAGAGGGAAGGCGATAGATGAAAAACTGTTTTTT. This chain uses TRBV28 with TRBJ1-4; D gene uncertain. The germline V gene encodes CDR1 MDHEN and CDR2 SYDVKM. There are 15 residues in the CDR3. V dropped 7 bases and J dropped 6 bases, with 18 bases sitting between them.

The V call is TRBV5-1, the J call TRBJ2-7; 10 bases are a match to TRBD2. J was trimmed by 5 bases and V by 3 bases; bases with no gene match: 11. The CDR3 totals 16 residues. Germline assignment: CDR1 SGHRS and CDR2 YFSETQ. The CDR3 nucleotides read TGCGCCAGCAGCTCCGGGACTAGCGCGAAAGGCGACGAGCAGTACTTC. Encoded protein: CASSSGTSAKGDEQYF. Full variable domain (remainder filled in from reference TRBV5-1 and TRBJ2-7): KAGVTQTPRYLIKTRGQQVTLSCSPISGHRSVSWYQQTPGQGLQFLFEYFSETQRNKGNFPGRFSGRQFSNSRSEMNVSTLELGDSALYLCASSSGTSAKGDEQYFGPGTRLTVT.

The chain employs TRBV29-1 and TRBJ1-1, with D possibly being TRBD1 (6 bases). V lost 4 bases and J 0 bases, leaving 12 bases between the germline ends. The CDR3 is 14 amino acids. Germline V gene sequence: CDR1 SQVTM, CDR2 ANQGSEA. CDR3 nucleotide sequence: TGCAGCGTTGTGAACAGGGCTATGAACACTGAAGCTTTCTTT. Translation: CSVVNRAMNTEAFF.

The rearrangement links TRBV7-3 to TRBJ2-7; 10 bases are shared with TRBD1. V lost 3 bases, J lost 4 bases, and 9 bases stayed unmatched. CDR3 length: 16 residues. Looked up from germline, CDR1 is SGHTA and CDR2 is FQGTGA. CDR3 sequence (DNA): TGTGCCAGCAGCTTCTCATCCGGGACAGGGGTTTACGAGCAGTACTTC. It codes for CASSFSSGTGVYEQYF.

The chain employs TRBV27 and TRBJ2-7; 9 bases align to TRBD2. CDR1 is MNHEY, CDR2 SMNVEV, per germline (reference sequence). This CDR3 contains 15 residues. Trimming cost V 1 base and J 6 bases; bases outside gene matches: 7. The DNA for the CDR3 is TGTGCCAGCAGTTTATTGGCGGGAGGGCCGCGCGAGCAGTACTTC. This codes for CASSLLAGGPREQYF.

The chain links TRBV9 to TRBJ2-2; TRBD1 might be the D (5 bases). Trimming left V 8 bases short and J 0 bases short, with 8 bases between. This CDR3 region has 13 residues. Germline V gene lookup returns CDR1 SGDLS and CDR2 YYNGEE. In DNA, the CDR3 is TGTGCCAGTGGCAGGGCGAACACCGGGGAGCTGTTTTTT. This encodes CASGRANTGELFF.

This sequence joins TRBV9 and TRBJ2-1; 8 nucleotides match TRBD2. V lost 2 bases to trimming and J lost 2 bases; unmatched junction nucleotides: 3. The CDR3 extends over 15 amino acids. Germline V gene sequence: CDR1 SGDLS, CDR2 YYNGEE. CDR3 residues: CASSVVLAAYNEQFF. For the CDR3, the DNA is TGTGCCAGCAGCGTGGTACTAGCGGCCTACAATGAGCAGTTCTTC.

The V and J genes are TRBV3-1 (or the pseudogene TRBV3-2) and TRBJ2-3, with D perhaps matching TRBD1 (8 bases). The germline CDR1 and CDR2 sequences are LGHDT and YNNKEL (reference sequence). This CDR3 region has 19 residues. V dropped 0 bases and J dropped 1 base, with 20 bases sitting between them. CDR3 sequence reads: CASSQDSAGTGAGTDTQYF. CDR3 DNA: TGTGCCAGCAGCCAAGATTCAGCGGGGACAGGCGCCGGCACAGATACGCAGTATTTT.

The CDR3 sequence is CASSFSGSSYNEQFF. In nucleotides, the CDR3 is TGTGCCAGTAGTTTTAGCGGGAGCTCCTACAATGAGCAGTTCTTC. This chain links TRBV19 with TRBJ2-1; TRBD2 matches 9 bases. The CDR3 totals 15 residues. Germline CDR1 reads LNHDA; CDR2 reads SQIVND (reference sequence). V lost 5 bases, J lost 0 bases, and 2 bases stayed unmatched.

This chain joins TRBV7-2 and TRBJ2-5, with D unresolved. With 1 base removed from V and 5 bases from J, the gap between germline ends came to 8 bases. The CDR3 has 13 residues. Germline V gene lookup returns CDR1 SGHTA and CDR2 FQGNSA. DNA for the CDR3: TGTGCCAGCAGCTTAGTATTGAGGGAGACCCAGTACTTC. Translated, it gives CASSLVLRETQYF.